This T cell receptor beta chain is drawn from a study of human T cells and chemical hapten exposure. Study-level background: Donors were sensitized with 2% DPC on the upper inner arm. Across the whole study, which lasted roughly 24 weeks, patients were given diphenylcyclopropenone on the scalp once a week.

TCRdb passed the RACE reads through MiXCR, listing each CDR3 protein once. The table has 95,000 to 150,000 distinct CDR3 sequences, roughly 10% seen once. Germline lookup yields CDR1 SGDLS and CDR2 YYNGEE. The V gene end was trimmed by 0 bases and the J gene end by 6 bases; junction bases not matched to a gene: 6. CDR3 length equals 15 residues. Time point meaning: patch test 3, about 24 weeks after DPC sensitization. Treatment of the sample: therapeutic diphenylcyclopropenone sensitization with weekly scalp DPC. The source is a woman between 50 and 59 years old with alopecia areata. Some clones in this sample may be carry-over from other donors' samples. This rearrangement joins TRBV9 to TRBJ2-3, with 8 bases lining up with TRBD2. Source: whole blood, taken in connection with sensitization to the hapten diphenylcyclopropenone (DPC). CDR3 loop: CASSVGAGAADTQYF. The CDR3 nucleotides are TGTGCCAGCAGCGTAGGAGCGGGGGCAGCGGATACGCAGTATTTT.